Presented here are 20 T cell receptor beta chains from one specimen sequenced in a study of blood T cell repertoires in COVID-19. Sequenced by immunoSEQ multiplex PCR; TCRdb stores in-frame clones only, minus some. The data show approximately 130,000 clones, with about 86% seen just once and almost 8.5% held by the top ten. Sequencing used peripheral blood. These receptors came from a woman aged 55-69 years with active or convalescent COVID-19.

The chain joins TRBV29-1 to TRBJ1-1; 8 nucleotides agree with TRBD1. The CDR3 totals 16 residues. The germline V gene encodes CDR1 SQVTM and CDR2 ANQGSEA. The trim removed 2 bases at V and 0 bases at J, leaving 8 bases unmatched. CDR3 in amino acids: CSVERGDRPLNTEAFF. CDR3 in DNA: TGCAGCGTTGAAAGGGGGGACAGGCCCTTGAACACTGAAGCTTTCTTT.

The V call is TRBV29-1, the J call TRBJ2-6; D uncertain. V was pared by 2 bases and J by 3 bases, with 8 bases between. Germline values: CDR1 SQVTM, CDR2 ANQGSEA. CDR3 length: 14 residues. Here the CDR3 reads CSVEIGGGANVLTF. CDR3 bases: TGCAGCGTTGAAATAGGCGGTGGGGCCAACGTCCTGACTTTC.

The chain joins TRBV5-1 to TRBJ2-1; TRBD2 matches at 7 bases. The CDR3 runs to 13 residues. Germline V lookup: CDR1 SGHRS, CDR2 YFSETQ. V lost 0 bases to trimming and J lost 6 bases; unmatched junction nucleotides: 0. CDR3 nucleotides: TGCGCCAGCAGCTTGGAGCGGGGCAATGAGCAGTTCTTC. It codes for CASSLERGNEQFF.

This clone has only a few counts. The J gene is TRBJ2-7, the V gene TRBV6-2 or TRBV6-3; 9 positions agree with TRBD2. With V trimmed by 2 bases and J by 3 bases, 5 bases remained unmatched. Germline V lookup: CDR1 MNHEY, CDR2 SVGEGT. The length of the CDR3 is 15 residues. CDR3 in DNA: TGTGCCAGCAGTTACCCGACTAGCGGACACTACGAGCAGTACTTC. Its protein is CASSYPTSGHYEQYF.

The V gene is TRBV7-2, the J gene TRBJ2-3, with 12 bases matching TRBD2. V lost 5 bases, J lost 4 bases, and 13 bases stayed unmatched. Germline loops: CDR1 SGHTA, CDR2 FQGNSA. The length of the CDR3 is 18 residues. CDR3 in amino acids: CASSPSHSSGGGPDTQYF. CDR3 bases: TGTGCCAGCAGCCCATCCCATTCTAGCGGGGGGGGCCCAGATACGCAGTATTTT.

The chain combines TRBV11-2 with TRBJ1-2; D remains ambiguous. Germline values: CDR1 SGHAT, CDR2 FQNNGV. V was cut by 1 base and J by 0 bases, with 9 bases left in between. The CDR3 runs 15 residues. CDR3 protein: CASSLGGQTNYGYTF. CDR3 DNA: TGTGCCAGCAGCTTAGGTGGGCAGACTAACTATGGCTACACCTTC.

Here the CDR3 reads CASSVHENSPLHF. The CDR3 bases are TGTGCCAGCAGCGTTCATGAGAATTCACCCCTCCACTTT. The genes are TRBV9 and TRBJ1-6; D is uncertain. CDR1 SGDLS and CDR2 YYNGEE come from the germline V gene. The CDR3 has 13 amino acids. The ends were cut back, 2 bases at V and 7 bases at J, with 7 bases in the middle.

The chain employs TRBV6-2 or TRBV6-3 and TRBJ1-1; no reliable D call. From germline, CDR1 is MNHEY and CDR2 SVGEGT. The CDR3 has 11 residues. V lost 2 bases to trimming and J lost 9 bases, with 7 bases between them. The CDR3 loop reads CASSYGGKAFF. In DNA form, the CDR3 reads TGTGCCAGCAGTTACGGAGGGAAAGCTTTCTTT.

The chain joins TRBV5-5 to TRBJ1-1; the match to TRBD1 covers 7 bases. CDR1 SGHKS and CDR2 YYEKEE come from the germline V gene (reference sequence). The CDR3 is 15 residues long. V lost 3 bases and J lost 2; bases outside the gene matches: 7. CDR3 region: CASSSSGQTNTEAFF. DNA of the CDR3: TGTGCCAGCAGCTCCTCGGGACAGACCAACACTGAAGCTTTCTTT.

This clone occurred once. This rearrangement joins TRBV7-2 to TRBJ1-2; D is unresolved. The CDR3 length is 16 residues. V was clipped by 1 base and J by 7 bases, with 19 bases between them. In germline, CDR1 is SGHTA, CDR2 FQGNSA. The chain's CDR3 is CASSLGGSGAQGGYTF. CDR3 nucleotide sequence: TGTGCCAGCAGCTTAGGAGGGTCGGGTGCTCAAGGTGGCTACACCTTC. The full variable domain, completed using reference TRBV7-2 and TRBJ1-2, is GAGVSQSPSNKVTEKGKDVELRCDPISGHTALYWYRQSLGQGLEFLIYFQGNSAPDKSGLPSDRFSAERTGGSVSTLTIQRTQQEDSAVYLCASSLGGSGAQGGYTFGSGTRLTVV.

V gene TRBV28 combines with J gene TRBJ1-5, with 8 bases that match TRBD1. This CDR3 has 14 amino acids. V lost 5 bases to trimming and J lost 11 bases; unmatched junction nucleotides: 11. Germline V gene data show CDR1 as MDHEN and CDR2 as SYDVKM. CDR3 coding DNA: TGTGCCAGCAGTGATGGACAGGGAGAAGGGTCCCAGCATTTT. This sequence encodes CASSDGQGEGSQHF. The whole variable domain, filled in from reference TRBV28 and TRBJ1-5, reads DVKVTQSSRYLVKRTGEKVFLECVQDMDHENMFWYRQDPGLGLRLIYFSYDVKMKEKGDIPEGYSVSREKKERFSLILESASTNQTSMYLCASSDGQGEGSQHFGDGTRLSIL.

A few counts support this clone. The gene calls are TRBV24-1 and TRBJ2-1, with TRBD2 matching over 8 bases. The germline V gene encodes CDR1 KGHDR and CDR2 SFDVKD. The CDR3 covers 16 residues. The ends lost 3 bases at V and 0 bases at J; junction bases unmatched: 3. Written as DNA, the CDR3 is TGTGCCACCAGTGATCAAAGCGGGAGCTCCTACAATGAGCAGTTCTTC. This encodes CATSDQSGSSYNEQFF.

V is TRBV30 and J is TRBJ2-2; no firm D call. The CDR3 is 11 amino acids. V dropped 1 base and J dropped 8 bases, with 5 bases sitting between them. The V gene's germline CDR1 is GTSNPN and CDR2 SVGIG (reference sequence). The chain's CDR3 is CAWSARGELFF. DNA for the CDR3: TGTGCCTGGAGTGCCAGGGGGGAGCTGTTTTTT.

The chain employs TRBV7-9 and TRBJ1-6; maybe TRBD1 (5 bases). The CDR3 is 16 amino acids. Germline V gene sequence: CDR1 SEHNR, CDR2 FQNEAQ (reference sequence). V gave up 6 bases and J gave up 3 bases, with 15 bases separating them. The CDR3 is CASSRTLGLYNSPLHF. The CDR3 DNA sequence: TGTGCCAGCAGTCGGACCCTGGGGCTCTATAATTCACCCCTCCACTTT.

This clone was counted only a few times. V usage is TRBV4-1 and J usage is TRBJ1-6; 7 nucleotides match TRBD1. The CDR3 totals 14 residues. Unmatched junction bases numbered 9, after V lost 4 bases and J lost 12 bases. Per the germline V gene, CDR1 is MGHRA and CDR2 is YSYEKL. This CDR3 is CASSPEGGIKPLHF. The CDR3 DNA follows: TGCGCCAGCAGCCCCGAAGGGGGCATAAAACCCCTCCACTTT.

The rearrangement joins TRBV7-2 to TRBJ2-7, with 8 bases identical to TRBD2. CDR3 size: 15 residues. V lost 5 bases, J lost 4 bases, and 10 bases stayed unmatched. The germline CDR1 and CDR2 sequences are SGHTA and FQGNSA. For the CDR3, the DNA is TGTGCCAGCAGCCCCTTTGGACTAGCTAATTACGAGCAGTACTTC. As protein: CASSPFGLANYEQYF.

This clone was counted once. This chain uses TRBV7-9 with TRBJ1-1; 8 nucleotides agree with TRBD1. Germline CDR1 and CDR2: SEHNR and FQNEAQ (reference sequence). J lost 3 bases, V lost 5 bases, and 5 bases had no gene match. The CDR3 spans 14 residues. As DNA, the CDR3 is TGTGCCAGCAGCCGACAGGGGATGCACACTGAAGCTTTCTTT. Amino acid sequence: CASSRQGMHTEAFF.

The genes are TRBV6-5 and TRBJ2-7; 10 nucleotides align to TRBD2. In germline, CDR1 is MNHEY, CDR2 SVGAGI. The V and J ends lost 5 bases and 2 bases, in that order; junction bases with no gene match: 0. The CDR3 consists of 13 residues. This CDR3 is CASSLAGAYEQYF. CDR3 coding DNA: TGTGCCAGCAGTCTAGCGGGAGCCTACGAGCAGTACTTC.

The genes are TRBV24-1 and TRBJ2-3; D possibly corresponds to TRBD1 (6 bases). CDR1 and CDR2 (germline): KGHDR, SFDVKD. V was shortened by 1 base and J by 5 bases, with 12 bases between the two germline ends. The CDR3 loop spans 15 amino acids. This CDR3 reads CATSDFAGAGDTQYF. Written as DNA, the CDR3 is TGTGCCACCAGTGATTTTGCAGGGGCCGGAGATACGCAGTATTTT.

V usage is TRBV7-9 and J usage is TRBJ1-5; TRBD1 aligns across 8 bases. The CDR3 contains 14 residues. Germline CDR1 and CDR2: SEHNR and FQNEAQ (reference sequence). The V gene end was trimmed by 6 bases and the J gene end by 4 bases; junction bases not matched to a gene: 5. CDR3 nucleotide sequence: TGTGCCAGCAGTTATGGACAGGGTAATCAGCCCCAGCATTTT. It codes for CASSYGQGNQPQHF.